The clone carrying this T cell receptor (beta chain) came up once. The data belong to a study of T cell repertoires in ileal Crohn's disease. Study information: At surgery, 35% of patients smoked, with median disease duration 7.9 years.

Trimming removed 0 bases from V and 3 bases from J; junction bases left unmatched: 5. This CDR3 has 15 amino acids. Germline V gene sequence: CDR1 SGHRS, CDR2 YFSETQ. Measured with immunoSEQ multiplex PCR; TCRdb has only the in-frame clones, and not every one. The profile covers over 7,500 clones, with around 76% appearing a single time and 25% taken by the ten largest. This chain connects TRBV5-1 to TRBJ2-7; 8 bases are a match to TRBD1. The sequenced material came from ileal tissue. The sequence came from an adult with Crohn's disease. The CDR3 protein is CASSLAGQANYEQYF. The CDR3 DNA sequence: TGCGCCAGCAGCTTGGCGGGACAGGCGAACTACGAGCAGTACTTC. Full variable domain (rest looked up from reference TRBV5-1 and TRBJ2-7): KAGVTQTPRYLIKTRGQQVTLSCSPISGHRSVSWYQQTPGQGLQFLFEYFSETQRNKGNFPGRFSGRQFSNSRSEMNVSTLELGDSALYLCASSLAGQANYEQYFGPGTRLTVT.